What follows is one T cell receptor (beta chain) and its context. What it recognizes is unknown. TCR beta libraries carry UMIs added by 5'RACE template switching. Following a re-call of the 5' RACE reads, TCRdb has one entry per CDR3 protein and lacks DNA. In total, the table holds some 140,000 distinct CDR3 sequences. This entry belongs to a study of T cells expressing NK-cell markers. At the level of the study: Sorted CD3+CD56+NKG2C+, CD3+CD56+NKG2C- and CD3+CD56-NKG2C+ T cells supplied TCR beta repertoires.

Germline CDR1 and CDR2: MNHEY and SMNVEV (reference sequence). This CDR3 contains 13 residues. Study-wide results and limits: Among CD8+ T cells from more than five donors, dominant NKG2C+ clonotypes accounted for roughly 1.0-7.0%.

The sequence came from a woman between 50 and 59 years old in good health. The chain joins TRBV27 to TRBJ2-7; absent DNA, TCRdb's TRBD1 call cannot be checked. Sequenced material: blood T cells: a sorted CD56 or NKG2C T cell subset, CD4+ or CD8+ T cells, or bulk PBMC T cells (not recorded which). The CDR3 protein is CASSLSPLDLSYF.